Shown below are 28 T cell receptor beta chains from a single sample sequenced in a study of T cell changes during pregnancy in multiple sclerosis. Only in-frame clones appear in the TCRdb table, and some are missing; sequencing was by immunoSEQ multiplex PCR. The table includes tens of thousands of clones, 90% to 95% detected once. This sample comprised peripheral blood, obtained in the first trimester of pregnancy. The receptors originated from a female donor in good health, enrolled as a control in a pregnancy study.

This chain connects TRBV28 to TRBJ1-5; D unclear. Germline CDR1 is MDHEN and CDR2 is SYDVKM. With 7 bases removed from V and 5 bases from J, the gap between germline ends came to 18 bases. This CDR3 is 15 amino acids long. CDR3 in DNA: TGTGCCAGCACCAAATCGAAGGGAGGACATCAGCCCCAGCATTTT. As protein: CASTKSKGGHQPQHF. Using reference TRBV28 and TRBJ1-5 for the parts outside the CDR3, the full variable domain is DVKVTQSSRYLVKRTGEKVFLECVQDMDHENMFWYRQDPGLGLRLIYFSYDVKMKEKGDIPEGYSVSREKKERFSLILESASTNQTSMYLCASTKSKGGHQPQHFGDGTRLSIL.

The table lists this clone with a count of one. The rearrangement uses TRBV25-1 and TRBJ2-6; a possible D gene is TRBD2 (6 bases). V was cut by 3 bases and J by 4 bases, with 7 bases left in between. The CDR3 loop spans 14 amino acids. Germline values: CDR1 MGHDK, CDR2 SYGVNS. The chain's CDR3 is CASSEGGGANVLTF. CDR3 nucleotide sequence: TGTGCCAGCAGTGAGGGAGGAGGGGCCAACGTCCTGACTTTC.

This clone was seen only once. Here the CDR3 reads CASIEGGAGTDTQYF. CDR3 bases: TGTGCCAGCATCGAGGGGGGGGCGGGCACAGATACGCAGTATTTT. The chain is built from TRBV28 and TRBJ2-3, with a weak D call TRBD2 (7 bases). From germline, CDR1 is MDHEN and CDR2 SYDVKM. V lost 7 bases, J lost 1 base, and 15 bases lay in between. The CDR3 runs 15 residues.

The chain carries TRBV29-1 and TRBJ1-1; D is unclear. CDR1 is SQVTM, CDR2 ANQGSEA, per germline. Trimming removed 0 bases at V and 1 base at J, with 15 bases between. The CDR3 length is 16 residues. The CDR3 sequence: CSVEDPGSGKNTEAFF. CDR3 in DNA: TGCAGCGTTGAAGATCCGGGGTCGGGGAAGAACACTGAAGCTTTCTTT. Complete variable domain (other parts from reference TRBV29-1 and TRBJ1-1): SAVISQKPSRDICQRGTSLTIQCQVDSQVTMMFWYRQQPGQSLTLIATANQGSEATYESGFVIDKFPISRPNLTFSTLTVSNMSPEDSSIYLCSVEDPGSGKNTEAFFGQGTRLTVV.

The chain employs TRBV27 and TRBJ2-5; 7 positions agree with TRBD1. The V segment lost 8 bases and the J segment 2 bases; nucleotides outside the gene matches: 5. The germline gives CDR1 MNHEY, CDR2 SMNVEV (reference sequence). The CDR3 loop spans 13 amino acids. The CDR3 region is CASSDRTQETQYF. The CDR3 nucleotides are TGTGCCAGCTCGGACAGGACGCAAGAGACCCAGTACTTC.

This chain joins TRBV18 and TRBJ2-2; D gene ambiguous. Germline V gene sequence: CDR1 KGHSH, CDR2 LQKENI. V was clipped by 3 bases and J by 4 bases, with 6 bases between them. This CDR3 spans 13 amino acids. DNA for the CDR3: TGTGCCAGCTCACCTAGTAGCACCGGGGAGCTGTTTTTT. It yields the protein CASSPSSTGELFF.

This sequence joins TRBV27 and TRBJ1-1, with 9 bases fitting TRBD1. The V gene's germline CDR1 is MNHEY and CDR2 SMNVEV (reference sequence). The CDR3 is 13 amino acids. V shed 8 bases, J shed 3 bases, and the junction held 4 bases outside the gene matches. CDR3 loop: CASQDRGDTEAFF. In nucleotides, the CDR3 is TGTGCCAGCCAGGACAGGGGCGACACTGAAGCTTTCTTT.

The rearrangement links TRBV2 to TRBJ2-3; 9 bases agree with TRBD1. The CDR3 has 16 amino acids. With V trimmed by 3 bases and J by 4 bases, 8 bases remained unmatched. Germline V gene lookup returns CDR1 SNHLY and CDR2 FYNNEI. The CDR3 loop reads CASSELRDRVADTQYF. CDR3 in DNA: TGTGCCAGCAGTGAGCTCCGGGACAGGGTCGCAGATACGCAGTATTTT.

The chain is built from TRBV5-4 and TRBJ1-1; unclear D gene. CDR1 and CDR2 (germline): SGHNT, YYREEE (reference sequence). The CDR3 spans 16 residues. V gave up 0 bases and J gave up 3 bases, with 15 bases separating them. This chain's CDR3 is CASSLDALKPHTEAFF. In DNA, the CDR3 is TGTGCCAGCAGCTTGGACGCTCTAAAACCGCACACTGAAGCTTTCTTT.

This rearrangement joins TRBV2 to TRBJ1-2; D perhaps matches TRBD1 (6 bases). The V and J ends lost 8 bases and 11 bases respectively, with 15 bases between them. CDR1 is SNHLY and CDR2 is FYNNEI in the germline V gene. This CDR3 spans 11 amino acids. The CDR3 loop is CASSAQGGYTF. CDR3 in DNA: TGTGCCAGCTCAGCACAGGGTGGATACACCTTC.

V and J are TRBV2 and TRBJ2-5; 8 bases are shared with TRBD1. The V gene's germline CDR1 is SNHLY and CDR2 FYNNEI. CDR3 length: 15 amino acids. The trim removed 6 bases at V and 5 bases at J, leaving 11 bases unmatched. CDR3 sequence (DNA): TGTGCCAGCAGCGCGGACAGGGTTGGCAAGGAGACCCAGTACTTC. Translated: CASSADRVGKETQYF.

This chain uses TRBV7-9 with TRBJ2-5; the match to TRBD2 covers 7 bases. V was clipped by 1 base and J by 3 bases; unmatched bases: 8. The germline CDR1 and CDR2 sequences are SEHNR and FQNEAQ (reference sequence). This CDR3 is 16 amino acids long. The CDR3 sequence: CASSLGAGAFKETQYF. For the CDR3, the DNA is TGTGCCAGCAGCTTAGGGGCGGGAGCCTTTAAAGAGACCCAGTACTTC.

The rearrangement links TRBV28 to TRBJ2-2; 10 nucleotides align to TRBD2. Losses at the gene ends were 5 bases for V and 7 bases for J; bases not matched to a gene: 7. Germline CDR1 and CDR2: MDHEN and SYDVKM. This CDR3 is 15 amino acids long. The CDR3 nucleotides are TGTGCCAGCAGTCCCCTAGCGGGGGAGGTCGGGGAGCTGTTTTTT. Encoded protein: CASSPLAGEVGELFF.

The genes are TRBV27 and TRBJ2-7; TRBD2 matches at 13 bases. The V and J ends lost 8 bases and 7 bases, in that order; junction bases with no gene match: 8. The CDR3 is 14 residues long. The germline V gene encodes CDR1 MNHEY and CDR2 SMNVEV (reference sequence). For the CDR3, the DNA is TGTGCCAGCTATGGGACTAGCGGGATAGGGGAGCAGTACTTC. Its translation: CASYGTSGIGEQYF.

The rearrangement joins TRBV4-1 to TRBJ1-5; 7 positions match TRBD1. V trimming: 2 bases; J trimming: 6 bases; junction bases outside the gene matches: 7. Per germline, CDR1 MGHRA and CDR2 YSYEKL. The CDR3 consists of 15 residues. CDR3 bases: TGCGCCAGCAGCCAACCAGACAGGGACGGTCAGCCCCAGCATTTT. Residues: CASSQPDRDGQPQHF.

The V and J genes are TRBV7-9 and TRBJ2-3; 12 positions match TRBD2. CDR1 SEHNR and CDR2 FQNEAQ come from the germline V gene (reference sequence). V lost 6 bases, J lost 5 bases, and 3 bases stayed unmatched. CDR3 length equals 14 residues. In DNA form, the CDR3 reads TGTGCCAGCAGTCCTAGCGGGAGGGAAGATACGCAGTATTTT. Residues: CASSPSGREDTQYF.

The chain joins TRBV5-1 to TRBJ2-1, with 7 bases matching TRBD1. Trimming removed 4 bases from V and 7 bases from J; junction bases left unmatched: 8. This CDR3 has 14 residues. The germline V gene encodes CDR1 SGHRS and CDR2 YFSETQ. The DNA for the CDR3 is TGCGCCAGCAGCCAGACTATACAGGGGAATGAGCAGTTCTTC. It codes for CASSQTIQGNEQFF.

The chain's CDR3 is CASSLRAGAYNEQFF. CDR3 DNA sequence: TGTGCCAGCAGCTTACGAGCGGGGGCCTACAATGAGCAGTTCTTC. V usage is TRBV7-2 and J usage is TRBJ2-1, with 8 positions matching TRBD2. The germline V gene has CDR1 SGHTA and CDR2 FQGNSA. CDR3 size: 15 residues. V trimming: 2 bases; J trimming: 2 bases; junction bases outside the gene matches: 2. Full variable domain (rest looked up from reference TRBV7-2 and TRBJ2-1): GAGVSQSPSNKVTEKGKDVELRCDPISGHTALYWYRQSLGQGLEFLIYFQGNSAPDKSGLPSDRFSAERTGGSVSTLTIQRTQQEDSAVYLCASSLRAGAYNEQFFGPGTRLTVL.

This sequence joins TRBV28 and TRBJ1-2, with a possible D match to TRBD1 (6 bases). Germline values: CDR1 MDHEN, CDR2 SYDVKM. The V and J ends lost 6 bases and 3 bases respectively, with 26 bases between them. CDR3 length: 18 amino acids. The CDR3 nucleotides read TGTGCCAGCAGCCTAACGAGAACAGGGTCGTTAATAGACTATGGCTACACCTTC. Amino acid sequence: CASSLTRTGSLIDYGYTF.

The V gene is TRBV29-1, the J gene TRBJ2-1; 9 bases are shared with TRBD2. This CDR3 comprises 12 residues. CDR1 is SQVTM and CDR2 is ANQGSEA in the germline V gene. With V trimmed by 1 base and J by 12 bases, 4 bases remained unmatched. CDR3 loop: CSVEGGREGQFF. The CDR3 DNA reads TGCAGCGTTGAAGGGGGGCGGGAGGGGCAGTTCTTC.

CDR3 sequence: CSGQGLAGDYEQYF. Written as DNA, the CDR3 is TGCAGCGGACAGGGACTAGCGGGAGACTACGAGCAGTACTTC. The chain recombines TRBV29-1 with TRBJ2-5; 14 bases align to TRBD2. The J call is in doubt because the DNA end fits TRBJ2-7 better. Per germline, CDR1 SQVTM and CDR2 ANQGSEA. The CDR3 extends over 14 amino acids.

The chain links TRBV7-8 to TRBJ2-1; 14 nucleotides match TRBD2. The CDR3 has 16 amino acids. CDR1 and CDR2 (germline): SGHVS, FQNEAQ. V lost 9 bases, J lost 7 bases, and 11 bases stayed unmatched. DNA for the CDR3: TGTGCCAGTACCAGAACCGGGACTAGCGGGAGTAATGAGCAGTTCTTC. It specifies CASTRTGTSGSNEQFF.

The genes are TRBV4-1 and TRBJ1-1; weak D call: TRBD1 (5 bases). Deletions cut 2 bases from V and 5 bases from J, with 12 bases between. CDR1 is MGHRA, CDR2 YSYEKL, per germline. This CDR3 contains 14 residues. CDR3 in amino acids: CASSQPGTATEAFF. In DNA, the CDR3 is TGCGCCAGCAGCCAACCGGGGACTGCTACTGAAGCTTTCTTT.

The chain has TRBV6-5 and TRBJ2-6; D gene uncertain. This CDR3 is built from 13 residues. Trimming shortened V by 5 bases and J by 3 bases, and 5 bases separated the two germline ends. CDR1 MNHEY and CDR2 SVGAGI come from the germline V gene. CDR3 loop: CASSPGGANVLTF. DNA of the CDR3: TGTGCCAGCAGTCCCGGTGGGGCCAACGTCCTGACTTTC.

The gene calls are TRBV7-8 and TRBJ2-1; D not resolved. The germline gives CDR1 SGHVS, CDR2 FQNEAQ. V was pared by 5 bases and J by 2 bases, with 13 bases between. The CDR3 extends over 15 amino acids. CDR3 nucleotide sequence: TGTGCCAGCAGCCCCCGAACGCAGACCTACAATGAGCAGTTCTTC. Translated, it gives CASSPRTQTYNEQFF.

This clone was detected only a few times. This chain uses TRBV2 with TRBJ1-5; D uncertain. Germline CDR1 is SNHLY and CDR2 is FYNNEI. The ends were cut back, 2 bases at V and 7 bases at J, with 12 bases in the middle. There are 14 residues in the CDR3. This CDR3 is CASSETRYFQPQHF. The CDR3 bases are TGTGCCAGCAGTGAAACTAGGTACTTCCAGCCCCAGCATTTT.

The rearrangement uses TRBV2 and TRBJ2-7; 11 positions agree with TRBD2. Per the germline V gene, CDR1 is SNHLY and CDR2 is FYNNEI. Losses at the gene ends were 6 bases for V and 6 bases for J; bases not matched to a gene: 10. The CDR3 runs to 15 residues. CDR3 loop: CASRPTSGRGPEQYF. The CDR3 nucleotides read TGTGCCAGCAGGCCCACTAGCGGGAGAGGCCCCGAGCAGTACTTC.

The V gene is TRBV11-2, the J gene TRBJ2-3, with a possible D match to TRBD1 (5 bases). Looked up from germline, CDR1 is SGHAT and CDR2 is FQNNGV. The CDR3 totals 15 residues. V lost 4 bases and J lost 2, with 13 bases in between. Here the CDR3 reads CASSSSAGNTDTQYF. The CDR3 DNA is TGTGCCAGCAGCTCCTCGGCAGGGAACACAGATACGCAGTATTTT.